This TCR beta chain was captured in a study of yellow fever vaccine responses in identical twins (dated 2018 in TCRdb). At the level of the whole study: In identical twins, the study followed T cell clones that responded to the vaccine with precision. The paper as a whole reports these results and caveats: The T cell response to vaccination in identical twins was reported by the authors to appear partly convergent and partly personalized.

Library preparation employed RT-PCR. Sequencing was carried out with an Illumina HiSeq 2500. Clones were called with MiXCR by TCRdb after fastp trimmed the public reads at Q25, and only in-frame beta chains were retained. A single entry per CDR3 protein holds the most common genes and DNA from its merged rows. For this sample the table gives 20,000 or so distinct CDR3 sequences, of which 65% to 85% were detected only once. Of the sample, about 2.5% is held by the ten largest clones. Trimming leaves V shorter by 4 bases and J shorter by 6 bases, with the junction holding 12 bases beyond the gene matches. The germline V gene (reference sequence) gives CDR1 as LGHDT and CDR2 as YNNKEL. The CDR3, from cysteine to phenylalanine, totals 16 residues. Left in the record is the CDR3 DNA by itself, 48 bases read in frame from the first base. The table lists this clonotype with a few counts. It lacks a known antigen. No much larger clone is present one base from it, and per-base qualities are unavailable.

Sequencing used T cells from blood (PBMCs), unsorted or a sorted subset (not recorded which), obtained before or after yellow fever vaccination (not recorded which). The chain links TRBV3-1 with TRBJ2-1; the central 7 bases match TRBD2. This TCR derives from a woman aged 18-29 years who received the yellow fever vaccine. Donor details come from another sample of the same person, matched by shared clones. The CDR3 in this case is CASSRVGGGYGNEQFF. The sequence in DNA is TGTGCCAGCAGCCGGGTCGGGGGAGGGTATGGCAATGAGCAGTTCTTC.